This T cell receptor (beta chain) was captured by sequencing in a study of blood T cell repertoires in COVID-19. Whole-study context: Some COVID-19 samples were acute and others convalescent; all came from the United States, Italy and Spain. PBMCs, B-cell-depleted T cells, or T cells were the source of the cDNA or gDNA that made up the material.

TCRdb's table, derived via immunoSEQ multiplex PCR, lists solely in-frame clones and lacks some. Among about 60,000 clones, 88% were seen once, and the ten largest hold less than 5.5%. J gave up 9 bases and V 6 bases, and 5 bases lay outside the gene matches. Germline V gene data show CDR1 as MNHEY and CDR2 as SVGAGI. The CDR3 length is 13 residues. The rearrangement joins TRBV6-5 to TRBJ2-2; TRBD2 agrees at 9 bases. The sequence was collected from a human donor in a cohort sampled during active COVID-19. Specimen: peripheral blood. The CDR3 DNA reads TGTGCCAGCAGGAAGCGGGAGGCCAGGGAGCTGTTTTTT. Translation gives CASRKREARELFF.